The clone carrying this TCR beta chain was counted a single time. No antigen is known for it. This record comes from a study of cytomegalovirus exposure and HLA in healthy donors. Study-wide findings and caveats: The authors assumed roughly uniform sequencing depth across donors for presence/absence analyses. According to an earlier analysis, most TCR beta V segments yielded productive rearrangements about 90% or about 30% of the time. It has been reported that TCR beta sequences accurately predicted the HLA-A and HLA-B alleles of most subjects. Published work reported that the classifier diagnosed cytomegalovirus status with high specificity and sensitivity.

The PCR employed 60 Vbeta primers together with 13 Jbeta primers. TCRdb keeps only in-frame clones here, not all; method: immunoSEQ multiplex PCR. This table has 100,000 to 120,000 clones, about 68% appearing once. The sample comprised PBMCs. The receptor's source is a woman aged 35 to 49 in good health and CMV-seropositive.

The CDR3 nucleotides are TGTGCCAGCAGCACAGGACAGGGGGCTGCCACCGGGGAGCTGTTTTTT. Amino acids: CASSTGQGAATGELFF. The chain uses TRBV7-6 and TRBJ2-2; 11 nucleotides line up with TRBD1. The CDR3 runs 16 residues. Germline V gives CDR1 SGHVS, CDR2 FNYEAQ. V shed 5 bases and J 4 bases; nucleotides not matched to a gene: 6.